Shown below are 32 T cell receptor beta chains from a single sample sequenced in a study of cytomegalovirus exposure and HLA in healthy donors. The PCR employed 60 Vbeta primers together with 13 Jbeta primers. Data came from immunoSEQ multiplex PCR; TCRdb stores just in-frame clones and leaves some out. The repertoire has 200,000 to 250,000 clones, approximately 79% of them found once; the top ten carry about 1.7%. Specimen: PBMCs. Source of these receptors: a man aged 50 to 60 in good health and CMV-seronegative.

This clone was recorded once. The chain links TRBV7-9 to TRBJ2-1, with 9 bases fitting TRBD2. From germline, CDR1 is SEHNR and CDR2 FQNEAQ (reference sequence). Unmatched junction bases numbered 13, after V lost 4 bases and J lost 3 bases. This CDR3 contains 18 residues. This chain's CDR3 is CASSYFKISGSVYNEQFF. The CDR3 nucleotides are TGTGCCAGCAGCTACTTTAAAATTAGCGGGAGTGTCTACAATGAGCAGTTCTTC.

This clone was observed a handful of times. This chain connects TRBV2 to TRBJ1-5; 7 bases map to TRBD1. This CDR3 comprises 13 residues. Trimming at V came to 4 bases and at J to 5 bases, leaving 2 bases not matched to a gene. CDR1 is SNHLY, CDR2 FYNNEI, per germline. DNA for the CDR3: TGTGCCAGCAGTGGTCAGGGGGATCAGCCCCAGCATTTT. It encodes CASSGQGDQPQHF.

The V and J genes are TRBV2 and TRBJ2-5; 7 bases match TRBD1. After removal of 3 bases from V and 2 bases from J, the junction contained 9 bases not matched to a gene. The CDR3 has 16 residues. Germline loops: CDR1 SNHLY, CDR2 FYNNEI. CDR3 region: CASSDPRQGGQETQYF. In DNA form, the CDR3 reads TGTGCCAGCAGTGACCCCCGACAGGGCGGGCAAGAGACCCAGTACTTC.

The gene calls are TRBV18 and TRBJ2-5; weak D call: TRBD1 (5 bases). Trimming shortened V by 2 bases and J by 5 bases, and 15 bases separated the two germline ends. Per germline, CDR1 KGHSH and CDR2 LQKENI. This CDR3 contains 15 residues. The CDR3 DNA sequence: TGTGCCAGCTCACCAGCAGAACAGGACGGGGAGACCCAGTACTTC. It translates to CASSPAEQDGETQYF.

This chain joins TRBV27 and TRBJ1-1; 8 bases align to TRBD1. The V segment lost 6 bases and the J segment 5 bases; nucleotides outside the gene matches: 11. The CDR3 extends over 15 amino acids. CDR1 and CDR2 (germline): MNHEY, SMNVEV (reference sequence). CDR3 amino acids: CASSSSVTGATEAFF. As DNA, the CDR3 is TGTGCCAGCAGCTCATCCGTGACAGGGGCAACTGAAGCTTTCTTT.

The gene calls are TRBV7-9 and TRBJ1-4; TRBD1 matches 9 bases. The CDR3 sequence is 15 residues long. CDR1 and CDR2 from the germline V gene are SEHNR and FQNEAQ (reference sequence). J gave up 8 bases and V 5 bases, and 9 bases lay outside the gene matches. The CDR3: CASSPETGGREKLFF. DNA of the CDR3: TGTGCCAGCAGCCCTGAGACAGGGGGAAGGGAAAAACTGTTTTTT. The whole variable domain, remainder taken from reference TRBV7-9 and TRBJ1-4, is DTGVSQNPRHKITKRGQNVTFRCDPISEHNRLYWYRQTLGQGPEFLTYFQNEAQLEKSRLLSDRFSAERPKGSFSTLEIQRTEQGDSAMYLCASSPETGGREKLFFGSGTQLSVL.

The chain employs TRBV27 and TRBJ2-7, with 8 bases matching TRBD2. From germline, CDR1 is MNHEY and CDR2 SMNVEV (reference sequence). V shed 7 bases and J 0 bases; nucleotides not matched to a gene: 8. The CDR3 is made up of 15 amino acids. The chain's CDR3 is CASKLRTSRSYEQYF. CDR3 sequence (DNA): TGTGCCAGCAAACTAAGGACTAGCCGCTCCTACGAGCAGTACTTC.

V gene TRBV14 combines with J gene TRBJ2-1; 14 bases map to TRBD2. The CDR3 has 19 residues. Unmatched junction bases numbered 11, after V lost 1 base and J lost 6 bases. Germline V CDR1 and CDR2: SGHDN, FVKESK. Here the CDR3 DNA reads TGTGCCAGCAGCCAAGTGGTAGGACTAGCGGGAGGTTTGCGCAATGAGCAGTTCTTC. Encoded protein: CASSQVVGLAGGLRNEQFF.

The chain uses TRBV28 and TRBJ2-5; D is perhaps TRBD2 (5 bases). This CDR3 comprises 14 residues. V was shortened by 7 bases and J by 2 bases, with 14 bases between the two germline ends. Germline CDR1 is MDHEN and CDR2 is SYDVKM. The CDR3: CASKLDFSQETQYF. CDR3 in DNA: TGTGCCAGCAAGCTGGACTTCTCGCAAGAGACCCAGTACTTC.

This clone was seen once. The genes are TRBV6-1 and TRBJ1-3; D might be TRBD1 (5 bases). V was pared by 11 bases and J by 4 bases, with 15 bases between. CDR1 and CDR2 (germline): MNHNS, SASEGT. This CDR3 is 13 amino acids long. For the CDR3, the DNA is TGTGCCGTGACAGCTTTCGACGGAAACACCATATATTTT. Translation gives CAVTAFDGNTIYF.

This clone has only a few counts. The chain carries TRBV2 and TRBJ2-1; D may be TRBD2 (5 bases). Germline CDR1 reads SNHLY; CDR2 reads FYNNEI. The V gene lost 5 bases and the J gene lost 1 base, with 12 bases spanning the gap. The CDR3 contains 15 residues. This chain's CDR3 is CASSPPTGSYNEQFF. The CDR3 nucleotides read TGTGCCAGCAGTCCTCCAACGGGGTCCTACAATGAGCAGTTCTTC.

The V gene is TRBV4-2, the J gene TRBJ2-3; TRBD1 agrees at 7 bases. CDR3 length equals 15 residues. Germline values: CDR1 LGHNA, CDR2 YNFKEQ. Losses at the gene ends were 0 bases for V and 4 bases for J; bases not matched to a gene: 4. CDR3 region: CASSQDTGVPDTQYF. The CDR3 bases are TGTGCCAGCAGCCAAGATACAGGGGTCCCAGATACGCAGTATTTT.

The V gene is TRBV6-1, the J gene TRBJ2-1; D is undetermined. Germline V gives CDR1 MNHNS, CDR2 SASEGT. The V end lost 3 bases, the J end lost 4 bases, and 10 bases lay between the germline ends. This CDR3 contains 14 residues. The CDR3 sequence is CASSDAAHYNEQFF. In DNA form, the CDR3 reads TGTGCCAGCAGTGATGCTGCACATTACAATGAGCAGTTCTTC.

This rearrangement joins TRBV19 to TRBJ2-7; the match to TRBD1 covers 9 bases. The J segment lost 3 bases and the V segment lost 9 bases, leaving 12 bases of the junction unmatched. This CDR3 contains 15 residues. Germline V CDR1 and CDR2: LNHDA, SQIVND (reference sequence). CDR3 protein: CASSSKPGQGYEQYF. The CDR3 DNA reads TGTGCCAGCAGCTCTAAACCGGGACAGGGCTACGAGCAGTACTTC.

This sequence joins TRBV19 and TRBJ1-2; 9 bases are shared with TRBD1. V shed 7 bases, J shed 2 bases, and the junction held 8 bases outside the gene matches. CDR1 and CDR2 (germline): LNHDA, SQIVND (reference sequence). The CDR3 sequence is 15 residues long. For the CDR3, the DNA is TGTGCCAGTACCCCGGACAGGGGAAACAACTATGGCTACACCTTC. Amino acids: CASTPDRGNNYGYTF.

As concerns this clone: This sample also contains other DNA sequences that code for the same CDR3. The CDR3 spells CASSFGGNQPQHF. The CDR3 DNA sequence: TGTGCCAGCAGTTTCGGGGGCAATCAGCCCCAGCATTTT. The rearrangement uses TRBV27 and TRBJ1-5; the D is unclear. Germline CDR1 is MNHEY and CDR2 is SMNVEV (reference sequence). CDR3 length equals 13 residues. Trimming left V 3 bases short and J 2 bases short, with 5 bases between.

J is TRBJ2-2 and V is TRBV27, with 7 bases lining up with TRBD1. In germline, CDR1 is MNHEY, CDR2 SMNVEV (reference sequence). The CDR3 sequence is 14 residues long. Trimming removed 10 bases from V and 1 base from J; junction bases left unmatched: 6. The CDR3 DNA reads TGTGCCACCATCGACAGGGTGAACACCGGGGAGCTGTTTTTT. Amino acids: CATIDRVNTGELFF.

The chain joins TRBV6-5 to TRBJ2-7; no clear D gene. Trimming removed 4 bases at V and 4 bases at J, with 17 bases between. Germline lookup yields CDR1 MNHEY and CDR2 SVGAGI. This CDR3 is built from 15 residues. The CDR3 DNA reads TGTGCCAGCAGTTTCTCCTCGGCTGGAGATTACGAGCAGTACTTC. Translation gives CASSFSSAGDYEQYF.

The V call is TRBV7-2, the J call TRBJ2-1, with TRBD1 as a possible D gene (6 bases). Germline CDR1 SGHTA, CDR2 FQGNSA. Trimming took off 5 bases at V and 1 base at J, with 9 bases between the two ends. This CDR3 has 14 amino acids. The CDR3 spells CASSRGGSYNEQFF. The CDR3 DNA is TGTGCCAGCAGCAGAGGGGGATCCTACAATGAGCAGTTCTTC.

J is TRBJ2-6 and V is TRBV5-1; tentative D call: TRBD2 (5 bases). CDR1 is SGHRS, CDR2 YFSETQ, per germline. The CDR3 runs 15 residues. Trimming pared 0 bases from V and 2 bases from J, leaving 6 bases between. The DNA for the CDR3 is TGCGCCAGCAGCTTGGTCGGGGCTGGGGCCAACGTCCTGACTTTC. This gives the protein CASSLVGAGANVLTF.

V and J are TRBV7-8 and TRBJ1-6, with 9 nucleotides matching TRBD1. Germline V lookup: CDR1 SGHVS, CDR2 FQNEAQ. The CDR3 is 14 residues long. V shed 5 bases and J 9 bases; nucleotides not matched to a gene: 5. DNA of the CDR3: TGTGCCAGCAGCCCCGGGACAGGGTCTTCACCCCTCCACTTT. This gives the protein CASSPGTGSSPLHF.

The rearrangement joins TRBV11-2 to TRBJ2-1, with TRBD2 matching over 9 bases. The junction had 4 bases not matched to a gene; V was cut back by 5 bases and J by 8 bases. The CDR3 totals 13 residues. The germline gives CDR1 SGHAT, CDR2 FQNNGV. CDR3: CASSIWTSDEQFF. The CDR3, as DNA: TGTGCCAGCAGCATTTGGACTAGCGATGAGCAGTTCTTC.

This chain connects TRBV28 to TRBJ1-1; D gene ambiguous. This CDR3 has 13 amino acids. Germline loops: CDR1 MDHEN, CDR2 SYDVKM. V was shortened by 5 bases and J by 0 bases, with 7 bases between the two germline ends. CDR3 nucleotide sequence: TGTGCCAGCAGTAGAGGGTTGAACACTGAAGCTTTCTTT. This translates into CASSRGLNTEAFF.

V usage is TRBV28 and J usage is TRBJ2-2; 10 bases are a match to TRBD2. J lost 6 bases, V lost 11 bases, and 15 bases had no gene match. CDR1 and CDR2 (germline): MDHEN, SYDVKM. There are 16 residues in the CDR3. CDR3 protein: CAGGLAGAPNPGELFF. The DNA for the CDR3 is TGTGCCGGGGGGCTAGCGGGAGCGCCCAACCCCGGGGAGCTGTTTTTT.

The chain recombines TRBV7-2 with TRBJ2-7, with 9 nucleotides matching TRBD1. The CDR3 length is 17 residues. Germline V lookup: CDR1 SGHTA, CDR2 FQGNSA. Trimming cost V 1 base and J 6 bases; bases outside gene matches: 13. The DNA of the CDR3 is TGTGCCAGCAGCTTAGGTATCCGGGACAGGGAGGCTGGCGAGCAGTACTTC. Protein product: CASSLGIRDREAGEQYF.

The chain carries TRBV5-1 and TRBJ2-5, with TRBD1 matching over 8 bases. Trimming cost V 4 bases and J 5 bases; bases outside gene matches: 7. The length of the CDR3 is 14 residues. Germline V gene sequence: CDR1 SGHRS, CDR2 YFSETQ. Here the CDR3 DNA reads TGCGCCAGCAGCCCCAGGGGGCGCGGCGAGACCCAGTACTTC. This sequence encodes CASSPRGRGETQYF.

The rearrangement joins TRBV2 to TRBJ2-7; 8 nucleotides match TRBD2. Per the germline V gene, CDR1 is SNHLY and CDR2 is FYNNEI. V dropped 7 bases and J dropped 7; count of bases not matched to a gene: 6. The CDR3 spans 12 residues. The CDR3 nucleotides are TGTGCCAGCATCTGGGGACTAGGAGAGCAGTACTTC. This sequence encodes CASIWGLGEQYF.

In the case of this clone: The same CDR3 arises from other DNA sequences in this sample as well. CDR3 DNA sequence: TGTGCCAGCAGCGTAGTGGGGGCTAGCACTGAAGCTTTCTTT. Amino acid sequence: CASSVVGASTEAFF. This sequence joins TRBV9 and TRBJ1-1; weak D call: TRBD1 (6 bases). V lost 0 bases to trimming and J lost 4 bases, with 10 bases between them. Germline values: CDR1 SGDLS, CDR2 YYNGEE. The CDR3 length is 14 residues.

This clone was counted only a few times. The V gene is TRBV11-2, the J gene TRBJ2-7, with TRBD1 as a possible D gene (5 bases). The V and J ends lost 2 bases and 0 bases respectively, with 17 bases between them. CDR3 size: 17 residues. Germline lookup yields CDR1 SGHAT and CDR2 FQNNGV. The CDR3 sequence: CASSLLPNRPSSYEQYF. CDR3 DNA sequence: TGTGCCAGCAGCTTACTGCCCAACAGGCCCAGCTCCTACGAGCAGTACTTC.

J is TRBJ2-2 and V is TRBV19; 9 bases map to TRBD1. With 5 bases clipped from V and 1 base from J, the junction kept 2 bases outside the gene matches. This CDR3 spans 15 amino acids. CDR1 and CDR2 from the germline V gene are LNHDA and SQIVND (reference sequence). The CDR3 protein is CASSLGQGNTGELFF. In DNA, the CDR3 is TGTGCCAGTAGTTTGGGACAGGGGAACACCGGGGAGCTGTTTTTT.

This clone was counted a single time. The V gene is TRBV6-6, the J gene TRBJ2-5, with 13 nucleotides matching TRBD2. The DNA end lines up better with TRBJ2-7; the J call may be wrong. This CDR3 is built from 14 residues. Germline assignment: CDR1 MNHNY and CDR2 SVGAGI (reference sequence). The CDR3, as DNA: TGTGCCAGCAGTTCAGGACTAGCGGGAGACGAGCAGTACTTC. Protein: CASSSGLAGDEQYF.

The chain recombines TRBV4-2 with TRBJ1-2; possible D gene TRBD1, 6 bases. Germline lookup yields CDR1 LGHNA and CDR2 YNFKEQ. Trimming cost V 0 bases and J 6 bases, with 11 bases left between them. The length of the CDR3 is 14 residues. Here the CDR3 reads CASSQEVRGDGYTF. The CDR3, as DNA: TGTGCCAGCAGCCAAGAAGTCAGGGGAGATGGCTACACCTTC.